These 26 T cell receptor beta chains were all obtained from the same sample, sequenced in a study of neurological immune-mediated disorders. TCRdb used MiXCR to reprocess the 5' RACE reads, holding one entry per CDR3 protein. This sample has roughly 70,000 distinct CDR3 sequences, with roughly 3.9% found just once. Input material: PBMCs. The receptors derive from a man aged 30 to 45 with multiple sclerosis.

This clonotype was counted at least ten times. The J gene is TRBJ1-1, the V gene TRBV6-5; D perhaps matches TRBD1 (6 bases). V was cut by 5 bases and J by 6 bases, with 10 bases left in between. CDR1 is MNHEY and CDR2 is SVGAGI in the germline V gene. CDR3 length equals 12 residues. For the CDR3, the DNA is TGTGCCAGCAGTAATACAGGGTCTGAAGCTTTCTTT. The encoded protein is CASSNTGSEAFF.

This clonotype was seen many times. This sequence joins TRBV10-3 and TRBJ2-7; 10 nucleotides line up with TRBD1. The CDR3 covers 14 residues. Germline-derived CDR1 and CDR2 are ENHRY and SYGVKD. With 7 bases clipped from V and 5 bases from J, the junction kept 8 bases outside the gene matches. DNA for the CDR3: TGTGCCATCACCCGGACAGGGGGGCCGGACGAGCAGTACTTC. Amino acids: CAITRTGGPDEQYF.

The sample holds a few counts of this clonotype. A much larger clone lies a single base off, so this may be a read error. The V and J genes are TRBV9 and TRBJ1-6; D unclear. The CDR3 totals 15 residues. Germline V gene sequence: CDR1 SGDLS, CDR2 YYNGEE. The CDR3 DNA reads as TGTGCCAGCAGCGTAGAGGCCGGGAGGGATTCACCCCTCAACTTT. Translation: CASSVEAGRDSPLNF.

This clonotype was seen at least ten times. J is TRBJ2-6 and V is TRBV7-9, with 13 bases matching TRBD2. In germline, CDR1 is SEHNR, CDR2 FQNEAQ (reference sequence). J lost 4 bases, V lost 6 bases, and 6 bases had no gene match. This CDR3 is built from 17 residues. The CDR3 DNA follows: TGTGCCAGCAGGTCCGGACTAGCGGGGGACGGGGCCAACGTCCTGACTTTC. This codes for CASRSGLAGDGANVLTF.

The rearrangement joins TRBV24-1 to TRBJ2-3; no definite D call. V was shortened by 1 base and J by 2 bases, with 0 bases between the two germline ends. This CDR3 contains 12 residues. Per the germline V gene, CDR1 is KGHDR and CDR2 is SFDVKD. CDR3 sequence: CATSDFTDTQYF. The CDR3 DNA sequence: TGTGCCACCAGTGATTTCACAGATACGCAGTATTTT.

This clonotype was counted only a few times. This may arise from a read error, as a much more abundant clone is one base away. The V and J genes are TRBV10-2 and TRBJ2-5; D is undetermined. CDR1 is WSHSY, CDR2 SAAADI, per germline. V dropped 0 bases and J dropped 1 base, with 15 bases sitting between them. This CDR3 spans 17 amino acids. CDR3 region: CASSESTRQETQETQYF. As DNA, the CDR3 is TGCGCCAGCAGTGAGTCGACTCGCCAGGAAACCCAAGAGACCCAGTACTTC.

This clonotype showed up many times. The gene calls are TRBV20-1 and TRBJ2-1; 8 nucleotides agree with TRBD2. The CDR3 has 15 residues. The germline V gene encodes CDR1 DFQATT and CDR2 SNEGSKA (reference sequence). V dropped 0 bases and J dropped 3; count of bases not matched to a gene: 4. CDR3 amino acids: CSARDFRGGYNEQFF. The CDR3, as DNA: TGCAGTGCTAGAGATTTCCGGGGGGGCTACAATGAGCAGTTCTTC.

There are many counts of this clonotype. The chain is built from TRBV20-1 and TRBJ1-4; D may be TRBD1 (6 bases). V dropped 0 bases and J dropped 4 bases, with 9 bases sitting between them. CDR3 length: 14 amino acids. In germline, CDR1 is DFQATT, CDR2 SNEGSKA (reference sequence). The CDR3 reads CSAREGANNEKLFF. Written as DNA, the CDR3 is TGCAGTGCTAGAGAGGGGGCCAATAATGAAAAACTGTTTTTT.

There are a few counts of this clonotype. The chain combines TRBV5-1 with TRBJ1-1, with TRBD1 matching over 8 bases. The CDR3 spans 14 residues. V was clipped by 0 bases and J by 5 bases; unmatched bases: 3. CDR1 is SGHRS and CDR2 is YFSETQ in the germline V gene. The CDR3 protein is CASSLGQGMTEAFF. The CDR3 nucleotides read TGCGCCAGCAGCTTGGGACAGGGGATGACTGAAGCTTTCTTT.

Ten or more counts support this clonotype. The chain joins TRBV5-4 to TRBJ2-4; D unclear. The germline V gene encodes CDR1 SGHNT and CDR2 YYREEE (reference sequence). Trimming shortened V by 2 bases and J by 1 base, and 16 bases separated the two germline ends. The CDR3 contains 17 residues. The CDR3 bases are TGTGCCAGCAGCTTCGGTCAAGCCTTGAGGGCCAAAAACATTCAGTACTTC. It is translated as CASSFGQALRAKNIQYF.

This clonotype has a count of ten or more. V gene TRBV12-5 combines with J gene TRBJ2-7; 7 nucleotides line up with TRBD1. CDR3 length equals 13 residues. With 1 base clipped from V and 4 bases from J, the junction kept 1 base outside the gene matches. Germline assignment: CDR1 LGHNT and CDR2 FRNRAP. CDR3 region: CASGLDRGYEQYF. The CDR3 nucleotides are TGTGCTAGTGGTTTGGACAGGGGTTACGAGCAGTACTTC.

This clonotype was detected ten times or more. The V gene is TRBV9, the J gene TRBJ2-7; 8 bases match TRBD1. CDR1 is SGDLS, CDR2 YYNGEE, per germline. V trimming: 0 bases; J trimming: 3 bases; junction bases outside the gene matches: 5. The CDR3 covers 15 residues. CDR3 sequence: CASSVGLGQVYEQYF. Written as DNA, the CDR3 is TGTGCCAGCAGCGTAGGATTGGGACAGGTCTACGAGCAGTACTTC.

This clonotype showed up many times. The chain carries TRBV19 and TRBJ2-6, with a weak D call TRBD2 (5 bases). CDR3 length: 15 residues. V was cut by 5 bases and J by 0 bases, with 8 bases left in between. CDR1 and CDR2 from the germline V gene are LNHDA and SQIVND (reference sequence). CDR3 in DNA: TGTGCCAGTAGTCCGGGGAACTCTGGGGCCAACGTCCTGACTTTC. This encodes CASSPGNSGANVLTF. Supplemented by reference TRBV19 and TRBJ2-6, the full variable domain reads DGGITQSPKYLFRKEGQNVTLSCEQNLNHDAMYWYRQDPGQGLRLIYYSQIVNDFQKGDIAEGYSVSREKKESFPLTVTSAQKNPTAFYLCASSPGNSGANVLTFGAGSRLTVL.

Many counts were recorded for this clonotype. The chain employs TRBV5-5 and TRBJ1-4; 12 positions agree with TRBD1. V lost 0 bases, J lost 15 bases, and 3 bases stayed unmatched. Germline-derived CDR1 and CDR2 are SGHKS and YYEKEE (reference sequence). The CDR3 sequence is 13 residues long. CDR3 loop: CASSLGGTGGLFF. The DNA of the CDR3 is TGTGCCAGCAGCTTGGGGGGGACAGGGGGCTTGTTTTTT.

At least ten counts were recorded for this clonotype. The chain combines TRBV15 with TRBJ1-6; 9 nucleotides line up with TRBD1. Germline CDR1 and CDR2: LNHNV and YYDKDF (reference sequence). V was pared by 5 bases and J by 9 bases, with 8 bases of the junction left unmatched. This CDR3 comprises 15 residues. Here the CDR3 reads CATSADRGRASPLHF. In DNA, the CDR3 is TGTGCCACCAGCGCAGACAGGGGGAGAGCTTCACCCCTCCACTTT.

This clonotype was observed many times. J is TRBJ2-3 and V is TRBV4-2; TRBD2 matches 9 bases. Germline V gene data show CDR1 as LGHNA and CDR2 as YNFKEQ. Trimming cost V 4 bases and J 2 bases; bases outside gene matches: 4. CDR3 length equals 15 residues. The CDR3 region has the DNA TGTGCCAGCAGCCGGCGGACTAGCGACACAGATACGCAGTATTTT. Protein sequence: CASSRRTSDTDTQYF.

This clonotype has ten or more counts. The gene calls are TRBV25-1 and TRBJ2-3; D gene ambiguous. This CDR3 contains 15 residues. Trimming left V 0 bases short and J 6 bases short, with 13 bases between. The germline V gene encodes CDR1 MGHDK and CDR2 SYGVNS. CDR3 sequence reads: CASSEYKVLGDTQYF. The CDR3 nucleotides are TGTGCCAGCAGTGAATATAAGGTCTTAGGGGATACGCAGTATTTT.

V gene TRBV20-1 combines with J gene TRBJ1-1; D remains unclear. This CDR3 has 12 amino acids. Between the trimmed V and J ends, which lost 6 bases and 5 bases, there was a span of 13 bases. The V gene's germline CDR1 is DFQATT and CDR2 SNEGSKA (reference sequence). CDR3 loop: CSAPRQETEAFF. Written as DNA, the CDR3 is TGCAGTGCGCCACGTCAGGAAACTGAAGCTTTCTTT.

At least ten counts were recorded for this clonotype. The chain carries TRBV20-1 and TRBJ2-4, with 7 bases that match TRBD2. Per the germline V gene, CDR1 is DFQATT and CDR2 is SNEGSKA (reference sequence). The V gene end was trimmed by 6 bases and the J gene end by 1 base; junction bases not matched to a gene: 9. CDR3 length equals 15 residues. The CDR3 DNA reads as TGCAGTGCCAGCCGGATAGCGGGTGCCAAAAACATTCAGTACTTC. As protein: CSASRIAGAKNIQYF.

This clonotype has ten or more counts. The genes are TRBV12-3 or TRBV12-4 and TRBJ2-1; the D is unclear. The CDR3 covers 13 residues. Trimming took off 6 bases at V and 9 bases at J, with 15 bases between the two ends. In DNA form, the CDR3 reads TGTGCCAGCAGGATGTCAGCAGATCCTGAGCAGTTCTTC. Its translation is CASRMSADPEQFF.

In its sample, this clonotype was seen many times. The rearrangement joins TRBV20-1 to TRBJ2-4; possibly TRBD1 for D (7 bases). Germline V lookup: CDR1 DFQATT, CDR2 SNEGSKA (reference sequence). The CDR3 loop spans 15 amino acids. Trimming removed 1 base from V and 0 bases from J, with 10 bases in between. CDR3 loop: CSARAGGLAKNIQYF. The CDR3 nucleotides are TGCAGTGCTAGAGCAGGGGGACTAGCCAAAAACATTCAGTACTTC.

This clonotype was recorded at least ten times. This chain links TRBV20-1 with TRBJ2-3, with 11 nucleotides matching TRBD2. From germline, CDR1 is DFQATT and CDR2 SNEGSKA (reference sequence). The CDR3 length is 15 residues. J gave up 2 bases and V 6 bases, and 7 bases lay outside the gene matches. The CDR3: CSAHRTSGYTDTQYF. The CDR3, as DNA: TGCAGTGCCCATCGGACTAGCGGGTACACAGATACGCAGTATTTT.

This clonotype was seen at least ten times. The chain recombines TRBV6-6 with TRBJ2-5; D is ambiguous. The V gene lost 5 bases and the J gene lost 9 bases, with 13 bases spanning the gap. CDR1 MNHNY and CDR2 SVGAGI come from the germline V gene (reference sequence). This CDR3 is 12 amino acids long. The CDR3 coding sequence is TGTGCCAGCAGTACTTCCCTGGAGTCCCAGTACTTC. Protein sequence: CASSTSLESQYF.

This clonotype has ten or more counts. This chain links TRBV29-1 with TRBJ2-7, with 14 bases lining up with TRBD2. CDR1 and CDR2 (germline): SQVTM, ANQGSEA. The CDR3 is made up of 14 amino acids. J gave up 4 bases and V 6 bases, and 5 bases lay outside the gene matches. The CDR3 is CSVLGLAGVYEQYF. CDR3 nucleotides: TGCAGCGTGCTGGGACTAGCGGGGGTATACGAGCAGTACTTC.

This clonotype was seen repeatedly, ten times or more. The J gene is TRBJ2-7, the V gene TRBV20-1; D remains unclear. CDR3 length: 12 residues. Germline V CDR1 and CDR2: DFQATT, SNEGSKA (reference sequence). Deletions cut 3 bases from V and 0 bases from J, with 6 bases between. The CDR3 DNA reads as TGCAGTGCTAGTGACGGCTCCTACGAGCAGTACTTC. This encodes CSASDGSYEQYF.

This clonotype was seen many times. The CDR3, as DNA: TGTGCCAGCAGTGGAGCGGGGGTCACCGGGGAGCTGTTTTTT. Translating gives CASSGAGVTGELFF. V and J are TRBV25-1 and TRBJ2-2; 8 bases match TRBD2. Germline CDR1 reads MGHDK; CDR2 reads SYGVNS. V lost 4 bases and J lost 4; bases outside the gene matches: 2. The length of the CDR3 is 14 residues.